A single sample is the source of the 4 T cell receptor beta chains below, sequenced in a study of T cell changes during pregnancy in multiple sclerosis. Assay: immunoSEQ multiplex PCR; the TCRdb copy retains only in-frame clones and omits some. The sample consists of roughly 50,000 clones, approximately 92% of them appearing once. This specimen consisted of CD4+ T cells from peripheral blood mononuclear cells, obtained in the third trimester of pregnancy. The receptor set was obtained from a female donor with multiple sclerosis, enrolled in a pregnancy study.

This chain uses TRBV27 with TRBJ1-1; maybe TRBD1 (5 bases). The CDR3 contains 18 residues. Trimming took off 4 bases at V and 1 base at J, with 22 bases between the two ends. Germline-derived CDR1 and CDR2 are MNHEY and SMNVEV (reference sequence). CDR3 sequence reads: CASSSISRGIGTNTEAFF. The CDR3 region has the DNA TGTGCCAGCAGTTCAATATCCCGCGGGATAGGGACGAACACTGAAGCTTTCTTT.

The CDR3 DNA follows: TGTGCCAGCAGCTTAGATGGGAGGGTTCCCAGAGAGCAGTACTTC. This translates into CASSLDGRVPREQYF. The chain is built from TRBV7-2 and TRBJ2-7; the match to TRBD2 covers 7 bases. The V and J ends lost 1 base and 7 bases, in that order; junction bases with no gene match: 10. CDR1 is SGHTA and CDR2 is FQGNSA in the germline V gene. The CDR3 spans 15 residues.

The V call is TRBV5-1, the J call TRBJ2-7; 7 bases fit TRBD2. V trimming: 4 bases; J trimming: 0 bases; junction bases outside the gene matches: 7. Germline CDR1 SGHRS, CDR2 YFSETQ. The CDR3 spans 15 residues. The CDR3 spells CASSITSGISYEQYF. The CDR3 DNA is TGCGCCAGCAGCATAACGAGCGGGATCTCCTACGAGCAGTACTTC.

The chain has TRBV6-5 and TRBJ2-5, with TRBD2 matching over 9 bases. V dropped 6 bases and J dropped 5; count of bases not matched to a gene: 7. The CDR3 spans 14 residues. In germline, CDR1 is MNHEY, CDR2 SVGAGI. CDR3 coding DNA: TGTGCCAGCAGATTAGCGGGAGTCTGGGAGACCCAGTACTTC. Its translation is CASRLAGVWETQYF.